This T cell receptor (beta chain) was identified in a study of OX40 agonist ivuxolimab in advanced cancers. Across the whole study: In this trial design, patients received ivuxolimab intravenously at 0.01 to 10 mg/kg every 2 weeks.

Repertoires were generated with immunoSEQ multiplex PCR, while TCRdb's copy carries only in-frame clones and drops some. The repertoire holds more than 80,000 clones, with around nine tenths as singletons. CDR3 length equals 16 residues. The V gene's germline CDR1 is SGHRS and CDR2 YFSETQ. Deletions cut 0 bases from V and 4 bases from J, with 11 bases between. The sequenced sample was CD4+ or CD8+ T cells sorted from blood, obtained in a trial of the OX40 agonist ivuxolimab. The gene calls are TRBV5-1 and TRBJ2-6, with D possibly TRBD1 on 6 matching bases. The TCR sequence derives from an adult with an advanced solid tumor such as melanoma, head and neck, liver or kidney cancer. CDR3 region: CASSLVSGAGANVLTF. Here the CDR3 DNA reads TGCGCCAGCAGCTTGGTCTCAGGGGCGGGGGCCAACGTCCTGACTTTC.